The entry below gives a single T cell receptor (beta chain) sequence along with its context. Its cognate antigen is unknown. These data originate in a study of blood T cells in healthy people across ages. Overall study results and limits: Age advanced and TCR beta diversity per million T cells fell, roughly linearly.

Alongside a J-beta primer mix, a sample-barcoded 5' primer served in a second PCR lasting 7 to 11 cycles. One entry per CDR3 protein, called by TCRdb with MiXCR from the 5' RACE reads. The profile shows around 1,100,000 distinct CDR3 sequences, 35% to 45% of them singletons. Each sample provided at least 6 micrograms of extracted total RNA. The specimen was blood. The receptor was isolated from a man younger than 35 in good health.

As DNA, the CDR3 is TGTGCCATCATCGACGACAGGTACAATGAGCAGTACTTC. Encoded protein: CAIIDDRYNEQYF. The V gene is TRBV10-3, the J gene TRBJ2-7; perhaps TRBD1 as D (6 bases). Germline V gives CDR1 ENHRY, CDR2 SYGVKD. This CDR3 spans 13 amino acids. V lost 7 bases to trimming and J lost 7 bases, with 17 bases between them.